The T cell receptor (beta chain) under discussion was sequenced for a study of shared clonotypes between healthy human individuals. The CDR3 runs 15 residues. Between the trimmed V and J ends, which lost 7 bases and 3 bases, there was a span of 18 bases. Germline CDR1 is MNHEY and CDR2 is SVGAGI. Sequencing was performed with immunoSEQ multiplex PCR; in TCRdb, only in-frame clones are kept and a portion is missing. The sample has some 2,000,000 clones, approximately 94% seen once. Sequences were obtained from naive CD4+ T cells sorted from blood. As for subset: CD45RA+ positively selected. The gene calls are TRBV6-5 and TRBJ1-2, with D tentatively TRBD1 (6 bases). The origin of this receptor is a man aged 18 to 29 in good health. The CDR3 DNA reads TGTGCCAGCACCACAATGGGGGCGTCTGACTATGGCTACACCTTC. This gives the protein CASTTMGASDYGYTF.